These 21 T cell receptor beta chains share one sample of origin, sequenced in a study of PD-L1 blockade in urothelial cancer. Time point indicated: peripheral blood 6 weeks after treatment start. Sequenced by immunoSEQ multiplex PCR; TCRdb stores in-frame clones only, minus some. The table lists around 46,000 clones, around 80% of them singletons, with about 13% in the top ten. Here the sequenced sample was PBMCs, taken around atezolizumab (anti-PD-L1) treatment. The receptors derive from a man between 60 and 75 years old with urothelial cancer.

The chain combines TRBV30 with TRBJ2-2; 9 positions agree with TRBD2. V gave up 7 bases and J gave up 6 bases; unmatched junction bases: 9. This CDR3 comprises 14 residues. Germline V CDR1 and CDR2: GTSNPN, SVGIG (reference sequence). The CDR3 reads CASPSLAGSGELFF. DNA for the CDR3: TGTGCCTCCCCGTCGCTAGCGGGGTCCGGGGAGCTGTTTTTT.

The chain joins TRBV18 to TRBJ2-5, with TRBD1 as a possible D gene (6 bases). The CDR3 sequence is 15 residues long. Germline V CDR1 and CDR2: KGHSH, LQKENI. V gave up 3 bases and J gave up 5 bases, with 16 bases separating them. CDR3 region: CASSPIQGEGETQYF. For the CDR3, the DNA is TGTGCCAGCTCACCGATACAGGGAGAAGGGGAGACCCAGTACTTC.

The chain joins TRBV10-3 to TRBJ2-7, with 12 bases aligning to TRBD2. Germline-derived CDR1 and CDR2 are ENHRY and SYGVKD. V shed 7 bases, J shed 3 bases, and the junction held 7 bases outside the gene matches. The CDR3 consists of 15 residues. The CDR3 DNA reads TGTGCCATCAATCAGACTAGCGGGGGTTTCTACGAGCAGTACTTC. Translated, it gives CAINQTSGGFYEQYF.

The J gene is TRBJ1-4, the V gene TRBV7-2; D is undetermined. Germline values: CDR1 SGHTA, CDR2 FQGNSA. Trimming left V 2 bases short and J 3 bases short, with 7 bases between. The CDR3 runs to 14 residues. CDR3 region: CASSLSSPNEKLFF. CDR3 coding DNA: TGTGCCAGCAGCTTAAGCTCCCCTAATGAAAAACTGTTTTTT.

The genes are TRBV2 and TRBJ1-5; D remains unclear. CDR1 is SNHLY, CDR2 FYNNEI, per germline. This CDR3 has 14 residues. The V end lost 5 bases, the J end lost 4 bases, and 12 bases lay between the germline ends. The CDR3 coding sequence is TGTGCCAGCAGTCCAACAATTTCGAATCAGCCCCAGCATTTT. Its translation is CASSPTISNQPQHF.

The DNA for the CDR3 is TGTGCCAGCAGCTTTCAGACAGGGGGCAATAGCTATGGCTACACCTTC. As protein: CASSFQTGGNSYGYTF. V is TRBV7-2 and J is TRBJ1-2, with TRBD1 matching 10 bases. The germline V gene has CDR1 SGHTA and CDR2 FQGNSA. The CDR3 is made up of 16 amino acids. V trimming: 3 bases; J trimming: 4 bases; junction bases outside the gene matches: 8.

The chain has TRBV7-6 and TRBJ1-4; a possible D gene is TRBD1 (5 bases). The germline V and J ends were trimmed by 4 bases and 7 bases, with 19 bases remaining between them. The CDR3 is 16 amino acids. Per the germline V gene, CDR1 is SGHVS and CDR2 is FNYEAQ. CDR3 loop: CASSSEPGNSREKLFF. DNA of the CDR3: TGTGCCAGCAGCTCCGAACCAGGGAATTCACGTGAAAAACTGTTTTTT.

The chain uses TRBV2 and TRBJ1-5, with 10 bases lining up with TRBD1. Germline lookup yields CDR1 SNHLY and CDR2 FYNNEI. V lost 7 bases, J lost 9 bases, and 9 bases stayed unmatched. CDR3 length equals 14 residues. The CDR3 is CASNSGQGGRPQHF. The CDR3 coding sequence is TGTGCCAGCAACTCCGGACAGGGGGGGAGGCCCCAGCATTTT.

The V and J genes are TRBV7-2 and TRBJ1-1, with D uncertain. The germline gives CDR1 SGHTA, CDR2 FQGNSA. The CDR3 consists of 15 residues. Trimming took 4 bases from V and 8 from J, leaving 20 bases between them. The CDR3 protein is CASSSTSIPGREAFF. The CDR3 coding sequence is TGTGCCAGCAGCTCAACCTCAATTCCCGGGAGAGAAGCTTTCTTT.

The rearrangement uses TRBV30 and TRBJ2-7, with TRBD2 matching over 12 bases. The V and J ends lost 8 bases and 5 bases, in that order; junction bases with no gene match: 10. Per germline, CDR1 GTSNPN and CDR2 SVGIG (reference sequence). There are 14 residues in the CDR3. The CDR3 region is CAGKGLAGSNEQYF. CDR3 nucleotide sequence: TGTGCCGGGAAGGGACTAGCGGGTTCGAACGAGCAGTACTTC.

The chain joins TRBV7-6 to TRBJ2-2; 7 bases agree with TRBD1. With 5 bases clipped from V and 4 bases from J, the junction kept 4 bases outside the gene matches. This CDR3 comprises 14 residues. The germline CDR1 and CDR2 sequences are SGHVS and FNYEAQ. This CDR3 is CASSQTGPTGELFF. CDR3 DNA: TGTGCCAGCAGCCAGACAGGGCCCACCGGGGAGCTGTTTTTT.

The chain combines TRBV30 with TRBJ1-2, with 7 bases identical to TRBD1. The CDR3 contains 15 residues. Germline CDR1 and CDR2: GTSNPN and SVGIG (reference sequence). V lost 3 bases, J lost 4 bases, and 11 bases stayed unmatched. Here the CDR3 reads CAWSQRGDSVYGYTF. Here the CDR3 DNA reads TGTGCCTGGAGCCAAAGAGGGGACAGTGTCTATGGCTACACCTTC.

CDR3 in amino acids: CASSRGLAGGEDTQYF. CDR3 sequence (DNA): TGTGCCAGCAGCCGCGGACTAGCGGGAGGAGAGGATACGCAGTATTTT. This chain uses TRBV7-2 with TRBJ2-3; 14 positions match TRBD2. The CDR3 sequence is 16 residues long. Per germline, CDR1 SGHTA and CDR2 FQGNSA. V lost 5 bases, J lost 6 bases, and 7 bases stayed unmatched.

This CDR3 reads CSIIVRADTQYF. The CDR3 DNA reads as TGCAGCATTATCGTCAGGGCAGATACGCAGTATTTT. The gene calls are TRBV29-1 and TRBJ2-3; possibly TRBD1 for D (5 bases). Trimming removed 8 bases from V and 4 bases from J, with 13 bases in between. CDR3 length equals 12 residues. Germline CDR1 and CDR2: SQVTM and ANQGSEA.

The chain couples TRBV7-6 to TRBJ2-7; no reliable D call. Deletions cut 2 bases from V and 4 bases from J, with 9 bases between. The CDR3 is 13 amino acids. In germline, CDR1 is SGHVS, CDR2 FNYEAQ. Here the CDR3 DNA reads TGTGCCAGCAGCTTAAATTCTCCGTACGAGCAGTACTTC. Protein product: CASSLNSPYEQYF. The full variable domain, its missing parts supplied by reference TRBV7-6 and TRBJ2-7, is GAGVSQSPRYKVTKRGQDVALRCDPISGHVSLYWYRQALGQGPEFLTYFNYEAQQDKSGLPNDRFSAERPEGSISTLTIQRTEQRDSAMYRCASSLNSPYEQYFGPGTRLTVT.

The V gene is TRBV15, the J gene TRBJ2-2, with 9 bases matching TRBD2. Germline loops: CDR1 LNHNV, CDR2 YYDKDF (reference sequence). V shed 7 bases and J 1 base; nucleotides not matched to a gene: 4. The CDR3 loop spans 15 amino acids. CDR3 amino acids: CATKKTSGNTGELFF. DNA for the CDR3: TGTGCCACCAAGAAGACTAGCGGGAACACCGGGGAGCTGTTTTTT.

V usage is TRBV7-8 and J usage is TRBJ2-2, with 8 bases identical to TRBD2. V was pared by 3 bases and J by 2 bases, with 5 bases of the junction left unmatched. The CDR3 runs 16 residues. The V gene's germline CDR1 is SGHVS and CDR2 FQNEAQ. This chain's CDR3 is CASSFRAGVNTGELFF. The CDR3 nucleotides are TGTGCCAGCAGCTTCAGAGCGGGAGTTAACACCGGGGAGCTGTTTTTT.

This chain joins TRBV5-7 and TRBJ2-7; D might be TRBD2 (7 bases). TRBV5-7 is marked as an open reading frame, function uncertain. Trimming shortened V by 4 bases and J by 0 bases, and 14 bases separated the two germline ends. This CDR3 is 15 amino acids long. The CDR3 DNA reads TGTGCCAGCAGCGGGGGGGGCACCCCCTCCTACGAGCAGTACTTC. It encodes CASSGGGTPSYEQYF.

Concerning this clone itself: Sequence at one end of the junction differs from germline and may be a read error. The chain is built from TRBV2 and TRBJ2-4; D not resolved. CDR3 length: 12 residues. CDR1 is SNHLY, CDR2 FYNNEI, per germline. Here the CDR3 DNA reads TGTGCCAGCAGTGGCGATAGGAGATTTATGGACTTC. Translated, it gives CASSGDRRFMDF.

The V gene is TRBV11-2, the J gene TRBJ2-7; D possibly corresponds to TRBD2 (6 bases). The CDR3 is 15 amino acids. Trimming stripped 1 base from V and 2 bases from J, with 12 bases between. Per the germline V gene, CDR1 is SGHAT and CDR2 is FQNNGV. The CDR3 loop is CASSLGGDFAYEQYF. In nucleotides, the CDR3 is TGTGCCAGCAGCTTAGGAGGGGACTTTGCCTACGAGCAGTACTTC.

This sequence joins TRBV23-1 and TRBJ1-5, with TRBD1 as a possible D gene (5 bases). TRBV23-1 is labeled an ORF, and its function is uncertain. The V and J ends lost 0 bases and 0 bases respectively, with 18 bases between them. This CDR3 has 19 amino acids. The CDR3 sequence: CASSQSSGTPPYSNQPQHF. The CDR3 bases are TGCGCCAGCAGTCAATCGTCCGGGACTCCCCCATATAGCAATCAGCCCCAGCATTTT.